Described below is a single T cell receptor beta chain sequence and its context. Its antigen is unknown. These data come from a study of vaccination and CD4 T cells after COVID-19. At the level of the study: Convalescent donors totaled six males and four females, including two who were Hispanic. Post-vaccination samples were procured at a median of around 78 days following dose two (range 14 to 241).

CDR1 and CDR2 (germline): MNHEY, SMNVEV (reference sequence). Trimming removed 4 bases from V and 5 bases from J; junction bases left unmatched: 6. CDR3 length: 16 amino acids. An Oncomine TCR Beta short-read assay was used to sequence the DNA from cultured CD4+ T cells. TCRdb independently ran MiXCR on the PCR reads; one entry per CDR3 protein. The data contain fewer than 20,000 distinct CDR3 sequences, approximately 48% of them singletons. Specified treatment: approximately 9-day PBMC culture with coronavirus spike peptide pools or control peptides (ViraFEST assay). Per-well cultures of millions of PBMCs received 8.5 to 10 IU/ml IL-2 and around 10 ug/ml peptide pools.

This TCR was recovered from a human donor who had recovered from COVID-19. The gene calls are TRBV27 and TRBJ2-5; 14 bases align to TRBD2. Sequencing was done on a sample of CD4+ T cells from blood, cultured in vitro. The CDR3 spells CASSSGLAGDRETQYF. The CDR3, as DNA: TGTGCCAGCAGTTCGGGACTAGCGGGGGATAGGGAGACCCAGTACTTC.